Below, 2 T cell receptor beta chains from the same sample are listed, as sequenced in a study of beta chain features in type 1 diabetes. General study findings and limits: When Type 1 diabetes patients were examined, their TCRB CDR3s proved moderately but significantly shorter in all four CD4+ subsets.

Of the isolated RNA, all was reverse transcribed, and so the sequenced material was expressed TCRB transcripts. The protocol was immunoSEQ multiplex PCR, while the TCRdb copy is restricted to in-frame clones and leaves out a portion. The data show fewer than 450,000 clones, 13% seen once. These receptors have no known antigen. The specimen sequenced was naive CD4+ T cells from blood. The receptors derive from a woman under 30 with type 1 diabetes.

The CDR3 sequence is CASSRDTGGSGANVLTF. The CDR3 DNA reads as TGCGCCAGCAGTCGAGACACAGGGGGCTCTGGGGCCAACGTCCTGACTTTC. The chain joins TRBV10-2 to TRBJ2-6, with 8 bases matching TRBD1. Germline assignment: CDR1 WSHSY and CDR2 SAAADI. V dropped 5 bases and J dropped 0; count of bases not matched to a gene: 6. The CDR3 extends over 17 amino acids.

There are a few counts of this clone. The CDR3: CSVRLAGGGETQYF. CDR3 sequence (DNA): TGCAGCGTTCGGCTAGCGGGAGGCGGCGAGACCCAGTACTTC. The chain combines TRBV29-1 with TRBJ2-5; the match to TRBD2 covers 11 bases. The germline V gene encodes CDR1 SQVTM and CDR2 ANQGSEA. The CDR3 consists of 14 residues. The junction had 7 bases not matched to a gene; V was cut back by 5 bases and J by 5 bases.